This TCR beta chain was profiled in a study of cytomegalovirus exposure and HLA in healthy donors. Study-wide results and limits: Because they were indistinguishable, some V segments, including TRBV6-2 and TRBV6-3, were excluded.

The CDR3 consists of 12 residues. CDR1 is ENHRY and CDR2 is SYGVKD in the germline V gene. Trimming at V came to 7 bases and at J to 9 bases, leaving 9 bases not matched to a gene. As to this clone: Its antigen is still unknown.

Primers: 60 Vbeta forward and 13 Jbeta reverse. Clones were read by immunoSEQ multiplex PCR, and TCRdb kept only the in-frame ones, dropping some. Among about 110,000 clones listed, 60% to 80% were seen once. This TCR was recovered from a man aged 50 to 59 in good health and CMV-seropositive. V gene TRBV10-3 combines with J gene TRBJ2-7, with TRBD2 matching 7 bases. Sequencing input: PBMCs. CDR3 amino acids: CAIKKAGSAQYF. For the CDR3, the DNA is TGTGCCATCAAAAAAGCGGGATCAGCGCAGTACTTC.